This TCR beta chain is drawn from a study of regulatory T cells in long-lasting Graves disease (dated by TCRdb to the early 2020s). Regarding the study in general: Patients with newly diagnosed Graves' disease had been on antithyroid drugs for under 3 months. The study was conducted in China and was registered as a clinical trial. A total of roughly 33 samples underwent TCR sequencing: around 13 from persistent and some 20 from newly diagnosed Graves' disease patients. Peripheral blood TCR sequencing and RNA sequencing compared persistent Graves' disease patients with newly diagnosed Graves' disease patients. Broader findings and caveats from the paper: The authors noted that the small sample size was a limitation that may lower accuracy. Compared with newly diagnosed patients, persistent Graves' disease patients had lower TCR Shannon entropy and fewer highly expanded clones, which suggests clonal expansion. Sequencing and analysis were limited to the TCR beta chain. Persistent patients shared more public clonotypes among themselves (2,741) than newly diagnosed patients did (about 970). Because the primary lesion, thyroid tissue, could not be accessed, the study looked at peripheral blood alone. Persistent disease showed preferential use of TRBV28, TRBJ1-2 and TRBJ2-5, whereas newly diagnosed disease favored TRBV20-1 and TRBJ2-1.

The library was obtained by multiplex PCR. Instrument used: Illumina HiSeq 4000. TCR beta libraries were built with iRepertoire HTBI primers and Arm-PCR amplification of CDR3 regions. Before sequencing, the PCR products went through gel purification. The original methods were these. Across samples, 60 to 75 TRBV and approximately 15 TRBJ segments were identified and used for gene usage analysis of CDR3 amino acid clonotypes. Filtered high-quality paired reads were merged into contigs using COPE and FqMerger. BLAST was used to align contigs to the IMGT TRBV, TRBD and TRBJ reference genes, and CDR3 was defined following IMGT. Any clonotype with a frequency above 0.1% was counted as a highly expanded clone. Repertoire diversity was measured by Shannon entropy, and V-J evenness by the Gini coefficient. Public clonotypes were defined as clonotypes shared by more than one individual. TCRdb redid the processing of the public reads, applying fastp at Q25 and MiXCR, and retained in-frame beta chains. One record per CDR3 amino acid sequence lists the most common genes and DNA. TCRdb's processing, not the authors', yielded these V and J calls. The sample table holds hundreds of thousands of distinct CDR3 sequences, of which around 15% were seen once. The ten largest make up 18% of the sample.

The CDR3 sequence holds 15 residues, the cysteine and phenylalanine included. Only the CDR3 portion is preserved as DNA: 45 bases, with reading frame beginning at the first base. CDR1 and CDR2, looked up from the germline V gene, are SGHDT and YYEEEE. V is reduced by 9 bases and J by 3 bases, leaving a spacing of 18 bases between them. This clonotype has more than one count but fewer than ten. It has no known antigen specificity. Base qualities are not at hand, and no much larger clone is one base apart. The time point label corresponds to: newly diagnosed GD, antithyroid drugs for less than 3 months. For both TCR sequencing and RNA sequencing, RNA was extracted from PBMCs using TRIzol. Graves' disease was diagnosed according to American Thyroid Association guidelines. The patients came from an endocrinology department in Xi'an, China. Each patient gave approximately 10 milliliters of peripheral blood, collected in an EDTA anticoagulant tube. Ficoll Paque Plus density gradient separation was used to isolate PBMCs, and no further T cell sorting was done. RNA quality was checked with an Agilent 2100 Bioanalyzer and agarose gel, and concentration with a NanoDrop 2000.

The same data also contributed to another study, on T cells in Graves' hyperthyroidism and ophthalmopathy. That second report states: Stable Graves' hyperthyroidism was defined as no progression to ophthalmopathy during 18 months of follow-up. The hyperthyroidism patients were between 18 and 65 years old and newly diagnosed, with a disease duration of less than 2 months. The study excluded patients with uncontrolled infections, other autoimmune diseases, pregnancy or lactation. Diagnoses were established on the basis of clinical symptoms, serum thyroxine and TRAb, thyroid ultrasound, and orbital computed tomography. For the first round of RT-PCR on the TCR CDR3, the HTBI primer set was used together with the Qiagen OneStep RT-PCR kit. Blood samples also contained most of the expanded thyroid clonotypes (frequency above 0.001), which suggests that blood repertoires may reflect thyroid immune responses. Ophthalmopathy was separated from stable hyperthyroidism by a 13 V-J signature model, with 87.88% sensitivity and approximately 84% specificity obtained in cross-validation and 80%/75% obtained in testing. In validation, the model predicted progression to ophthalmopathy a median of about 6.5 months before onset, with roughly 71% sensitivity and about 72% specificity. To identify distinguishing TCR V-J signatures, a discovery cohort of 100 or so patients was used, comprising some 45 with Graves' ophthalmopathy and approximately 57 with stable Graves' hyperthyroidism. Whether ophthalmopathy could be predicted prospectively was tested in an independent validation cohort made up of approximately 19 hyperthyroidism patients plus 17 patients who later progressed to ophthalmopathy. The 90 to 100 discovery patients were randomly split 7:3 into training and test sets. The study also compared thyroid tissue and blood T-cell repertoires from roughly 6 Graves' hyperthyroidism patients. After blood sampling, hyperthyroidism patients were treated with methimazole at a starting dose of 30 mg daily, and ophthalmopathy patients were treated with high-dose intravenous methylprednisolone. Libraries were constructed in a second round of multiplex PCR, after which size selection and purification were carried out. Libraries were sequenced paired-end with 100 bp reads on an Illumina HiSeq2000. SOAPnuke was used to process the raw data, throwing out any read that contained adapters or uncalled bases, had a mean Phred below 15, or lacked an exact constant-primer or identifier match. COPE v1.2.5 was used to merge the high-quality paired reads, and each unique nucleotide sequence was defined as a clonotype. Clonotypes were aligned to IMGT TRBV, TRBD and TRBJ reference segments using MiTCR v1.1. The analysis was restricted to V-J combinations with a frequency above 0.0001, which together covered roughly 99% of the repertoires. A TCS score was defined as the ratio of F50 (clonal expansion) to E x V (chaos), with BLOSUM62-based TCRdist applied between CDR3 peptides within each V-J. Welch's t-statistics and random forest reduced fewer than 600 V-J features to 13, which were used in a naive Bayes classifier (R e1071). No statistical method was used to set the sample size in advance, and investigators knew the group allocation. TCR Vbeta CDR3 sequencing of roughly 140 peripheral blood samples (over 40 ophthalmopathy, approximately 80 hyperthyroidism and approximately 17 progressor patients) is reported in the paper.

The input for sequencing was peripheral blood mononuclear cells (PBMCs), taken at new diagnosis, from a patient treated with antithyroid drugs. The chain is encoded by TRBV5-6 joined to TRBJ2-2, with no confidently assigned D gene. This clonotype was sampled from a young woman with Graves disease. Donor details come from another sample of the same person, matched by shared clones. The DNA sequence reads TGTGCCACCTGCTATGGCGATCGGGACACCGGGGAGCTGTTTTTT. It specifies CATCYGDRDTGELFF.